This T cell receptor beta chain was found in a study of blood T cell repertoires in COVID-19. In the original processing: Reference gene primer amplification yielded estimated nucleated cell counts. Measured with immunoSEQ multiplex PCR; TCRdb has only the in-frame clones, and not every one. For V, J and clone size, that table is used; D and trimming come from the DNA. The sample includes more than 55,000 clones, over 75% of them seen just once. This CDR3 spans 18 amino acids. Germline V gene sequence: CDR1 ENHRY, CDR2 SYGVKD. After removal of 3 bases from V and 0 bases from J, the junction contained 8 bases not matched to a gene.

This receptor was obtained from a woman aged 60 to 75 with COVID-19, enrolled during active disease. The sequenced material came from peripheral blood. This chain links TRBV10-3 with TRBJ2-3; the match to TRBD2 covers 11 bases. The CDR3 nucleotides are TGTGCCATCAGTGAAACCGGGACTAGCGGCTCTAGCACAGATACGCAGTATTTT. Protein: CAISETGTSGSSTDTQYF.